The TCR beta chain under discussion was sequenced for a study of T cells after posttransplantation cyclophosphamide. Study results and limitations: Blood and skin or GI T cell repertoires showed limited TRB overlap. TRB clonality was highly associated with recipient CMV seropositivity and reactivation. Later blood repertoires were often dominated by clones from the donor CD8+ memory compartment.

The CDR3 has 16 amino acids. Germline V gene lookup returns CDR1 MNHNY and CDR2 SVGAGI (reference sequence). V was cut by 6 bases and J by 4 bases, with 21 bases left in between. Produced via immunoSEQ multiplex PCR; TCRdb's table is partial and in-frame only. The sample comprises 23,000 or so clones, 86% of which are singletons, and approximately 2% rests with the top ten. To note about this clone: Antigen: not known.

Methotrexate plus calcineurin inhibitor accompanied controls' myeloablative marrow transplants; sampling was 1 year later. V gene TRBV6-6 combines with J gene TRBJ1-2; D not certain. Here the sequenced sample was PBMCs, taken about 400 days after allogeneic stem cell transplant with calcineurin inhibitor and methotrexate. This TCR came from a female patient aged 30 to 45 who received an allogeneic stem cell transplant from an unrelated donor, was CMV-positive, and had acute and chronic GVHD. A subset of T cells may come from the graft donor. The CDR3 nucleotides read TGTGCCAGCAGGGTCCCTGTGTCTGTCGCTACCTATGGCTACACCTTC. Protein sequence: CASRVPVSVATYGYTF.